Listed below are T cell receptor beta chains from one sample, sequenced in a study of blood T cell repertoires in COVID-19. Profiled with immunoSEQ multiplex PCR; TCRdb holds only in-frame clones, not every one. The table has about 68,000 clones, more than 60% seen once. Sequencing was done on a sample of peripheral blood. The receptors come from a human donor in a cohort sampled during active COVID-19. The CDR3 runs from the conserved cysteine through the conserved F or W. A D gene is named only where the DNA matches it firmly. Size is omitted from some rows. Given values are once, few, many or a class for expanded clones.

v_call: TRBV27
d_call: TRBD2
j_call: TRBJ2-1
clone_size: NA
cdr3_aa: CASSLSRRLADYNEQFF
cdr3_nt: TGTGCCAGCAGTTTATCACGAAGGCTAGCGGATTACAATGAGCAGTTCTTC

v_call: TRBV28
d_call: TRBD2
j_call: TRBJ2-1
clone_size: NA
cdr3_aa: CASSFLAGAYNEQFF
cdr3_nt: TGTGCCAGCAGTTTCCTAGCGGGAGCTTACAATGAGCAGTTCTTC

v_call: TRBV5-1
d_call: NA
j_call: TRBJ2-7
clone_size: NA
cdr3_aa: CASSLSGAGAFEQYF
cdr3_nt: TGCGCCAGCAGCTTGAGCGGAGCAGGGGCCTTTGAGCAGTACTTC

v_call: TRBV7-2
d_call: NA
j_call: TRBJ1-5
clone_size: NA
cdr3_aa: CASSLPTTAPGQPQHF
cdr3_nt: TGTGCCAGCAGCCTCCCCACGACGGCCCCGGGGCAGCCCCAGCATTTT

v_call: TRBV6-6
d_call: NA
j_call: TRBJ2-7
clone_size: NA
cdr3_aa: CASSQIQGSGEQYF
cdr3_nt: TGTGCCAGCAGCCAGATACAGGGATCGGGCGAGCAGTACTTC

v_call: TRBV5-4
d_call: NA
j_call: TRBJ2-1
clone_size: NA
cdr3_aa: CASSLAGLHNEQFF
cdr3_nt: TGTGCCAGCAGCTTAGCGGGTCTGCACAATGAGCAGTTCTTC

v_call: TRBV11-3
d_call: TRBD1
j_call: TRBJ2-1
clone_size: NA
cdr3_aa: CASSATGSSYNEQFF
cdr3_nt: TGTGCCAGCAGCGCGACAGGGAGCTCCTACAATGAGCAGTTCTTC

v_call: TRBV10-3
d_call: TRBD1
j_call: TRBJ1-6
clone_size: NA
cdr3_aa: CAIGSDRVSSPLHF
cdr3_nt: TGTGCCATCGGATCGGACAGGGTATCTTCACCCCTCCACTTT

v_call: TRBV11-2
d_call: TRBD2
j_call: TRBJ2-2
clone_size: NA
cdr3_aa: CASSPSSSGRRGNTGELFF
cdr3_nt: TGTGCCAGCAGCCCTAGTTCTAGCGGGAGAAGGGGGAACACCGGGGAGCTGTTTTTT

v_call: TRBV7-9
d_call: NA
j_call: TRBJ2-3
clone_size: few
cdr3_aa: CASSPIAASTDTQYF
cdr3_nt: TGTGCCAGCAGCCCAATAGCGGCAAGCACAGATACGCAGTATTTT

v_call: TRBV18
d_call: TRBD1
j_call: TRBJ2-5
clone_size: NA
cdr3_aa: CASSANRGLQETQYF
cdr3_nt: TGTGCCAGCTCAGCAAACAGGGGCCTTCAAGAGACCCAGTACTTC

v_call: TRBV9
d_call: TRBD1
j_call: TRBJ1-1
clone_size: NA
cdr3_aa: CASSVGWGQGNTEAFF
cdr3_nt: TGTGCCAGCAGCGTAGGTTGGGGACAGGGGAACACTGAAGCTTTCTTT

v_call: TRBV5-1
d_call: TRBD1
j_call: TRBJ2-1
clone_size: NA
cdr3_aa: CASSLLSGQGRNEQFF
cdr3_nt: TGCGCCAGCAGCTTGTTATCGGGACAGGGTCGCAATGAGCAGTTCTTC

v_call: TRBV19
d_call: NA
j_call: TRBJ2-1
clone_size: NA
cdr3_aa: CASSPGFFNEQFF
cdr3_nt: TGTGCCAGTAGTCCAGGGTTTTTCAATGAGCAGTTCTTC

v_call: TRBV9
d_call: TRBD1
j_call: TRBJ2-1
clone_size: NA
cdr3_aa: CASSVGDSTYNEQFF
cdr3_nt: TGTGCCAGCAGCGTCGGGGACAGTACCTACAATGAGCAGTTCTTC

v_call: TRBV19
d_call: NA
j_call: TRBJ2-1
clone_size: NA
cdr3_aa: CASTSNSYNEQFF
cdr3_nt: TGTGCCAGTACTTCTAACTCCTACAATGAGCAGTTCTTC

v_call: TRBV6-1
d_call: TRBD1
j_call: TRBJ2-2
clone_size: NA
cdr3_aa: CASSARTGVATGELFF
cdr3_nt: TGTGCCAGCAGTGCCCGGACAGGGGTGGCAACCGGGGAGCTGTTTTTT

v_call: TRBV6-2/TRBV6-3
d_call: TRBD2
j_call: TRBJ2-5
clone_size: NA
cdr3_aa: CASSQIGTSGVRRETQYF
cdr3_nt: TGTGCCAGCAGCCAAATCGGGACTAGCGGGGTTAGACGGGAGACCCAGTACTTC

v_call: TRBV6-6
d_call: NA
j_call: TRBJ2-1
clone_size: NA
cdr3_aa: CASSSLFGWEVNEQFF
cdr3_nt: TGTGCCAGCAGTTCCTTATTTGGCTGGGAGGTCAATGAGCAGTTCTTC

v_call: TRBV7-2
d_call: NA
j_call: TRBJ2-3
clone_size: once
cdr3_aa: CASGLRATDTQYF
cdr3_nt: TGTGCCAGCGGCTTGAGGGCCACAGATACGCAGTATTTT

v_call: TRBV6-6
d_call: TRBD2
j_call: TRBJ2-1
clone_size: few
cdr3_aa: CASSQRESQFF
cdr3_nt: TGTGCCAGCAGTCAGCGGGAGTCACAGTTCTTC

v_call: TRBV2
d_call: NA
j_call: TRBJ2-1
clone_size: NA
cdr3_aa: CASRAGLVSYNEQFF
cdr3_nt: TGTGCCAGCAGGGCGGGACTCGTCTCCTACAATGAGCAGTTCTTC

v_call: TRBV7-2
d_call: TRBD1
j_call: TRBJ2-7
clone_size: NA
cdr3_aa: CASSRANFGQGAPYEQYF
cdr3_nt: TGTGCCAGCAGCCGGGCCAACTTTGGGCAGGGGGCCCCCTACGAGCAGTACTTC

v_call: TRBV7-6
d_call: TRBD1
j_call: TRBJ1-6
clone_size: NA
cdr3_aa: CASSGQGAGGGSPLHF
cdr3_nt: TGTGCCAGCAGCGGACAGGGGGCGGGAGGCGGTTCACCCCTCCACTTT

v_call: TRBV6-6
d_call: TRBD1
j_call: TRBJ2-2
clone_size: once
cdr3_aa: CASSRTGQGGAGELFF
cdr3_nt: TGTGCCAGCAGTCGAACGGGACAGGGAGGTGCCGGGGAGCTGTTTTTT

v_call: TRBV24-1
d_call: NA
j_call: TRBJ2-1
clone_size: once
cdr3_aa: CATSDGLLGEQFF
cdr3_nt: TGTGCCACCAGTGATGGTTTACTAGGCGAGCAGTTCTTC

v_call: TRBV5-1
d_call: NA
j_call: TRBJ2-1
clone_size: NA
cdr3_aa: CASSLSGENYNEQFF
cdr3_nt: TGCGCCAGCAGCTTGTCTGGGGAGAACTACAATGAGCAGTTCTTC

v_call: TRBV7-2
d_call: NA
j_call: TRBJ2-7
clone_size: NA
cdr3_aa: CASSLYWFHEQYF
cdr3_nt: TGTGCCAGCAGCTTGTACTGGTTCCACGAGCAGTACTTC

v_call: TRBV27
d_call: TRBD2
j_call: TRBJ2-1
clone_size: NA
cdr3_aa: CASSPDPTGGAGGEQFF
cdr3_nt: TGTGCCAGCAGTCCCGACCCGACGGGAGGCGCCGGGGGGGAGCAGTTCTTC

v_call: TRBV7-9
d_call: TRBD1
j_call: TRBJ2-2
clone_size: few
cdr3_aa: CASSLNRGPTGELFF
cdr3_nt: TGTGCCAGCAGCTTGAACAGGGGACCGACCGGGGAGCTGTTTTTT

v_call: TRBV2
d_call: NA
j_call: TRBJ1-1
clone_size: NA
cdr3_aa: CASSEGATSTEAFF
cdr3_nt: TGTGCCAGCAGTGAAGGCGCTACGAGCACTGAAGCTTTCTTT

v_call: TRBV5-6
d_call: TRBD1
j_call: TRBJ1-5
clone_size: NA
cdr3_aa: CASSRDRGVSNQPQHF
cdr3_nt: TGTGCCAGCAGCAGGGACAGGGGAGTTAGCAATCAGCCCCAGCATTTT

v_call: TRBV19
d_call: TRBD2
j_call: TRBJ2-1
clone_size: NA
cdr3_aa: CASSIAGGSYNEQFF
cdr3_nt: TGTGCCAGTAGTATAGCGGGGGGCTCCTACAATGAGCAGTTCTTC

v_call: TRBV19
d_call: TRBD2
j_call: TRBJ2-1
clone_size: NA
cdr3_aa: CASSTPLALAGGNEQFF
cdr3_nt: TGTGCCAGTAGTACGCCCCTCGCACTAGCGGGAGGGAATGAGCAGTTCTTC

v_call: TRBV5-8
d_call: TRBD1
j_call: TRBJ2-7
clone_size: NA
cdr3_aa: CASSVGQVISYEQYF
cdr3_nt: TGTGCCAGCAGCGTGGGACAGGTAATCTCCTACGAGCAGTACTTC

v_call: TRBV27
d_call: NA
j_call: TRBJ2-1
clone_size: NA
cdr3_aa: CASSLSGYEQFF
cdr3_nt: TGTGCCAGCAGTTTATCTGGCTATGAGCAGTTCTTC

v_call: TRBV15
d_call: TRBD1
j_call: TRBJ2-5
clone_size: NA
cdr3_aa: CATSKWTGQETQYF
cdr3_nt: TGTGCCACCAGCAAGTGGACAGGCCAAGAGACCCAGTACTTC

v_call: TRBV7-8
d_call: NA
j_call: TRBJ2-7
clone_size: NA
cdr3_aa: CASSATGSYEQYF
cdr3_nt: TGTGCCAGCAGCGCAACGGGAAGCTACGAGCAGTACTTC

v_call: TRBV6-2/TRBV6-3
d_call: NA
j_call: TRBJ1-1
clone_size: few
cdr3_aa: CASSGRRQLNTEAFF
cdr3_nt: TGTGCCAGCAGTGGTCGGCGACAGCTGAACACTGAAGCTTTCTTT

v_call: TRBV7-2
d_call: NA
j_call: TRBJ2-7
clone_size: NA
cdr3_aa: CASRPRRGGEQYF
cdr3_nt: TGTGCCAGCAGGCCCAGGCGAGGGGGCGAGCAGTACTTC